The present TCR beta chain was sequenced within a study of cytomegalovirus exposure and HLA in healthy donors. The CDR3 runs to 17 residues. The V end lost 4 bases, the J end lost 2 bases, and 19 bases lay between the germline ends. The germline gives CDR1 SGHTA, CDR2 FQGNSA. It was with 60 Vbeta and 13 Jbeta primers that the PCR ran. The assay was immunoSEQ multiplex PCR, and TCRdb's table has in-frame clones only and misses some. The top ten hold around 1.8% of the sample, which has 140,000 or so clones, roughly three fifths seen once. Only a few counts were recorded for this clone. Sequenced: PBMCs. The receptor was derived from a male donor in good health and CMV-seronegative. V usage is TRBV7-2 and J usage is TRBJ2-3; D perhaps matches TRBD2 (7 bases). The CDR3 loop is CASSSPSARGLTDTQYF. For the CDR3, the DNA is TGTGCCAGCAGCTCCCCGTCCGCGCGGGGGCTCACAGATACGCAGTATTTT.